This T cell receptor (beta chain) was captured by sequencing in a study of shared clonotypes between healthy human individuals. In the sorted-subset replicate PCRs, 200 ng DNA, 25,000 to 30,000 T cell genomes, was used. The method was immunoSEQ multiplex PCR; TCRdb's version includes in-frame clones alone and lacks a portion of them. This table holds 800,000 to 1,200,000 clones, 75% to 80% found once. After removal of 8 bases from V and 6 bases from J, the junction contained 10 bases not matched to a gene. Per germline, CDR1 LGHNA and CDR2 YNFKEQ. This CDR3 is built from 14 residues. This chain uses TRBV4-2 with TRBJ2-1; 7 positions match TRBD2. This sequence was found in a man in his late teens or twenties in good health. Some clones in this sample may be carry-over from other donors' samples. Sequenced material: memory CD4+ T cells from PBMCs. Described subset: CD45RA-negative fraction. The CDR3 loop reads CASSREATINEQFF. The CDR3 bases are TGTGCCAGCTCTCGGGAGGCGACTATCAATGAGCAGTTCTTC.